This section outlines one TCR beta chain sequence together with its context. Its antigen is still unknown. The method was immunoSEQ multiplex PCR; TCRdb's version includes in-frame clones alone and lacks a portion of them. Of some 120,000 clones in the sample, 93% were seen once. This sample is drawn from a study of T cell responses to AZD1222 COVID-19 vaccine. For the study at large: Second-dose schedules of about 4 or about 12 weeks were combined. Study results and caveats: Spike-specific TCR breadth and depth rose after two AZD1222 doses.

From germline, CDR1 is SGHTA and CDR2 FQGNSA. Trimming took 4 bases from V and 2 from J, leaving 12 bases between them. CDR3 length: 15 amino acids. This TCR was recovered from an adult in good health. The chain employs TRBV7-2 and TRBJ1-5; D may be TRBD1 (6 bases). The sequences come from peripheral blood, collected on day 0 of AZD1222 vaccination. CDR3 nucleotides: TGTGCCAGCAGCTCACAGGGTGGGCGCAATCAGCCCCAGCATTTT. It specifies CASSSQGGRNQPQHF.